One sample yielded the 21 T cell receptor beta chains listed below, sequenced in a study of CD8 T cells in Susac syndrome. Random-hexamer reverse transcription was applied to roughly 0.5 to 1 ug RNA. Each CDR3 protein is one row after TCRdb ran MiXCR on the immunoSEQ multiplex PCR reads. The sample has around 200,000 distinct CDR3 sequences; under 97% are singletons. Sequencing was carried out using CD4+ T cells from PBMCs. The receptor source for this set is a human donor with Susac syndrome.

This clonotype was counted once. The rearrangement uses TRBV7-3 and TRBJ1-1; TRBD1 might be the D (6 bases). CDR1 and CDR2 (germline): SGHTA, FQGTGA. The CDR3 extends over 15 amino acids. V shed 4 bases and J shed 6 bases, with 18 bases lying between them. The CDR3 sequence: CASSSHGGLGAEAFF. The CDR3 DNA follows: TGTGCCAGCAGCTCCCACGGGGGGCTGGGCGCTGAAGCTTTCTTT. Variable domain in full (rest from reference TRBV7-3 and TRBJ1-1): GAGVSQTPSNKVTEKGKYVELRCDPISGHTALYWYRQSLGQGPEFLIYFQGTGAADDSGLPNDRFFAVRPEGSVSTLKIQRTERGDSAVYLCASSSHGGLGAEAFFGQGTRLTVV.

This rearrangement joins TRBV7-2 to TRBJ1-3, with TRBD1 matching over 8 bases. The CDR3 contains 14 residues. With V trimmed by 0 bases and J by 8 bases, 3 bases remained unmatched. Per germline, CDR1 SGHTA and CDR2 FQGNSA. CDR3 loop: CASSLAAGGDTIYF. The CDR3 bases are TGTGCCAGCAGCTTAGCCGCAGGGGGCGACACCATATATTTT.

This clonotype was observed a few times. V is TRBV5-4 and J is TRBJ2-3, with 8 bases matching TRBD2. The CDR3 loop spans 15 amino acids. The germline gives CDR1 SGHNT, CDR2 YYREEE (reference sequence). J was trimmed by 2 bases and V by 0 bases; bases with no gene match: 2. The CDR3 nucleotides read TGTGCCAGCAGCTTGGCCGGGGGGGCCACAGATACGCAGTATTTT. It translates to CASSLAGGATDTQYF.

This clonotype has a single count. The chain joins TRBV5-6 to TRBJ2-4, with 7 bases identical to TRBD1. The CDR3 has 13 residues. Germline values: CDR1 SGHDT, CDR2 YYEEEE. Germline trimming cut 1 base from V and 14 bases from J; bases unmatched to any gene: 9. The CDR3: CASSLTGTEVEYF. In DNA, the CDR3 is TGTGCCAGCAGCTTGACCGGGACAGAGGTAGAGTACTTC.

This chain joins TRBV30 and TRBJ1-2; TRBD1 aligns across 7 bases. The CDR3 extends over 14 amino acids. V was pared by 6 bases and J by 0 bases, with 7 bases of the junction left unmatched. Germline V gene data show CDR1 as GTSNPN and CDR2 as SVGIG (reference sequence). The CDR3 loop is CACPRGTANYGYTF. CDR3 nucleotide sequence: TGTGCCTGTCCAAGAGGGACAGCTAACTATGGCTACACCTTC.

The chain employs TRBV29-1 and TRBJ2-2, with D perhaps matching TRBD2 (5 bases). Germline values: CDR1 SQVTM, CDR2 ANQGSEA. V lost 7 bases and J 7 bases, leaving 13 bases between the germline ends. The CDR3 totals 12 residues. CDR3 sequence reads: CSATRARGELFF. In nucleotides, the CDR3 is TGCAGCGCAACGCGGGCCCGCGGGGAGCTGTTTTTT.

This chain joins TRBV29-1 and TRBJ2-7; 7 nucleotides agree with TRBD1. The junction had 7 bases not matched to a gene; V was cut back by 5 bases and J by 3 bases. This CDR3 is built from 13 residues. Germline loops: CDR1 SQVTM, CDR2 ANQGSEA. The CDR3 here is CSVQIRTGYEQYF. The CDR3 DNA is TGCAGCGTTCAAATCCGGACAGGCTACGAGCAGTACTTC.

This chain connects TRBV19 to TRBJ1-5, with a tentative D call TRBD1 (5 bases). Looked up from germline, CDR1 is LNHDA and CDR2 is SQIVND (reference sequence). V lost 2 bases and J 0 bases, leaving 11 bases between the germline ends. The CDR3 has 16 amino acids. This CDR3 is CASSITGTHSNQPQHF. The CDR3 DNA reads as TGTGCCAGTAGTATAACCGGGACCCATAGCAATCAGCCCCAGCATTTT.

V and J are TRBV3-1 and TRBJ1-1; 7 bases are a match to TRBD1. Germline assignment: CDR1 LGHDT and CDR2 YNNKEL (reference sequence). Trimming removed 1 base from V and 5 bases from J; junction bases left unmatched: 4. The CDR3 is 14 amino acids. The CDR3 nucleotides read TGTGCCAGCAGCCAAGCCAGACAGGGAACTGAAGCTTTCTTT. This encodes CASSQARQGTEAFF.

This clonotype was recorded once. The chain combines TRBV4-1 with TRBJ1-4; 7 bases match TRBD1. Trimming removed 1 base from V and 5 bases from J; junction bases left unmatched: 4. The V gene's germline CDR1 is MGHRA and CDR2 YSYEKL. This CDR3 spans 15 amino acids. The CDR3 DNA follows: TGCGCCAGCAGCCAAGGTGACAGGGCAAATGAAAAACTGTTTTTT. Its translation: CASSQGDRANEKLFF.

The chain uses TRBV27 and TRBJ2-5; D is ambiguous. This CDR3 is 14 amino acids long. V lost 3 bases to trimming and J lost 5 bases, with 13 bases between them. Germline-derived CDR1 and CDR2 are MNHEY and SMNVEV (reference sequence). The CDR3 DNA follows: TGTGCCAGCAGTTTGGCAGGTTTGGGGGAGACCCAGTACTTC. It encodes CASSLAGLGETQYF.

The chain has TRBV7-9 and TRBJ1-2; a possible D gene is TRBD1 (5 bases). The V end lost 2 bases, the J end lost 8 bases, and 12 bases lay between the germline ends. Germline V CDR1 and CDR2: SEHNR, FQNEAQ (reference sequence). The CDR3 extends over 13 amino acids. The CDR3 sequence is CASSLNQGRGYTF. The CDR3 DNA follows: TGTGCCAGCAGCTTAAATCAGGGCCGAGGCTACACCTTC.

The gene calls are TRBV7-9 and TRBJ2-3; D might be TRBD1 (5 bases). This CDR3 is 15 amino acids long. CDR1 SEHNR and CDR2 FQNEAQ come from the germline V gene (reference sequence). V was trimmed by 3 bases and J by 0 bases, leaving 10 bases between them. The CDR3 sequence is CASSFQGSSTDTQYF. CDR3 sequence (DNA): TGTGCCAGCAGCTTTCAGGGTTCTAGCACAGATACGCAGTATTTT.

This chain uses TRBV7-9 with TRBJ2-3; 7 nucleotides agree with TRBD2. The CDR3 is made up of 14 amino acids. The ends lost 3 bases at V and 1 base at J; junction bases unmatched: 1. CDR1 is SEHNR and CDR2 is FQNEAQ in the germline V gene (reference sequence). The CDR3 protein is CASSFAGGTDTQYF. The CDR3 coding sequence is TGTGCCAGCAGCTTTGCGGGGGGCACAGATACGCAGTATTTT. The full variable domain, rest sourced from reference TRBV7-9 and TRBJ2-3, is DTGVSQNPRHKITKRGQNVTFRCDPISEHNRLYWYRQTLGQGPEFLTYFQNEAQLEKSRLLSDRFSAERPKGSFSTLEIQRTEQGDSAMYLCASSFAGGTDTQYFGPGTRLTVL.

V usage is TRBV6-6 and J usage is TRBJ1-5; D remains unclear. The CDR3 has 11 residues. The germline V and J ends were trimmed by 8 bases and 6 bases, with 8 bases remaining between them. Per germline, CDR1 MNHNY and CDR2 SVGAGI (reference sequence). The CDR3 spells CASSPVQPQHF. The CDR3 DNA reads TGTGCCAGCTCCCCAGTTCAGCCCCAGCATTTT.

V is TRBV30 and J is TRBJ1-2, with D unresolved. The length of the CDR3 is 12 residues. Trimming removed 2 bases from V and 5 bases from J, with 9 bases in between. The germline V gene has CDR1 GTSNPN and CDR2 SVGIG (reference sequence). The CDR3 region is CAWSSVIYGYTF. CDR3 bases: TGTGCCTGGAGTAGTGTTATTTATGGCTACACCTTC.

The V and J genes are TRBV6-5 and TRBJ1-1; D not certain. This CDR3 contains 13 residues. Trimming stripped 2 bases from V and 4 bases from J, with 8 bases between. The V gene's germline CDR1 is MNHEY and CDR2 SVGAGI. In DNA form, the CDR3 reads TGTGCCAGCAGTTACGGGAGGTTCACTGAAGCTTTCTTT. Translating gives CASSYGRFTEAFF.

V gene TRBV12-3 or TRBV12-4 combines with J gene TRBJ2-1, with 9 bases aligning to TRBD2. V lost 3 bases and J lost 12; bases outside the gene matches: 15. The CDR3 has 16 amino acids. The CDR3 nucleotides are TGTGCCAGCAGTTTGGAAGCGGGGGGCCTCGCGGGGGTGCAGTTCTTC. It yields the protein CASSLEAGGLAGVQFF.

V usage is TRBV30 and J usage is TRBJ2-5; 7 nucleotides agree with TRBD1. V shed 2 bases and J 4 bases; nucleotides not matched to a gene: 4. The CDR3 spans 13 residues. The V gene's germline CDR1 is GTSNPN and CDR2 SVGIG (reference sequence). CDR3: CAWSFRGTETQYF. The DNA for the CDR3 is TGTGCCTGGAGTTTCAGGGGGACAGAGACCCAGTACTTC.

V gene TRBV14 combines with J gene TRBJ1-1; D possibly corresponds to TRBD1 (5 bases). The CDR3 runs 15 residues. Germline V CDR1 and CDR2: SGHDN, FVKESK. V was shortened by 5 bases and J by 0 bases, with 13 bases between the two germline ends. This CDR3 reads CASSVQGSMNTEAFF. In DNA, the CDR3 is TGTGCCAGCAGCGTCCAGGGCAGCATGAACACTGAAGCTTTCTTT.

The rearrangement joins TRBV12-3 or TRBV12-4 to TRBJ1-1, with D uncertain. The CDR3 contains 13 residues. Trimming pared 3 bases from V and 9 bases from J, leaving 14 bases between. CDR3 loop: CASSFDKAIKAFF. The CDR3 DNA follows: TGTGCCAGCAGTTTCGACAAGGCCATTAAAGCTTTCTTT.